One sample yielded the 5 T cell receptor beta chains listed below, sequenced in a study of blood T cell repertoires in COVID-19. The assay was immunoSEQ multiplex PCR, and TCRdb's table has in-frame clones only and misses some. In the table there are approximately 240,000 clones, about 80% of which are singletons. Sequenced material: peripheral blood. The origin of the receptors is an older woman with acute or convalescent COVID-19.

The J gene is TRBJ2-5, the V gene TRBV5-4; TRBD2 matches 9 bases. Germline lookup yields CDR1 SGHNT and CDR2 YYREEE (reference sequence). This CDR3 has 15 amino acids. After removal of 4 bases from V and 2 bases from J, the junction contained 6 bases not matched to a gene. The CDR3 reads CASSPAGGRQETQYF. In DNA form, the CDR3 reads TGTGCCAGCAGCCCCGCGGGGGGGCGGCAAGAGACCCAGTACTTC. Supplemented by reference TRBV5-4 and TRBJ2-5, the full variable domain reads ETGVTQSPTHLIKTRGQQVTLRCSSQSGHNTVSWYQQALGQGPQFIFQYYREEENGRGNFPPRFSGLQFPNYSSELNVNALELDDSALYLCASSPAGGRQETQYFGPGTRLLVL.

V and J are TRBV3-1 (or the pseudogene TRBV3-2) and TRBJ1-1; no clear D gene. The CDR3 length is 13 residues. Trimming removed 4 bases from V and 0 bases from J, with 6 bases in between. CDR1 and CDR2 from the germline V gene are LGHDT and YNNKEL (reference sequence). CDR3 protein: CASSPQLNTEAFF. CDR3 sequence (DNA): TGTGCCAGCAGCCCCCAGTTGAACACTGAAGCTTTCTTT.

This chain joins TRBV4-1 and TRBJ2-7; 8 bases are a match to TRBD2. V shed 0 bases, J shed 2 bases, and the junction held 3 bases outside the gene matches. Germline V gene sequence: CDR1 MGHRA, CDR2 YSYEKL. This CDR3 contains 15 residues. Here the CDR3 reads CASSQDPAGAYEQYF. The CDR3 region has the DNA TGCGCCAGCAGCCAAGATCCAGCGGGGGCCTACGAGCAGTACTTC.

The chain couples TRBV3-1 (or the pseudogene TRBV3-2) to TRBJ2-1, with D possibly matching TRBD2 (5 bases). Looked up from germline, CDR1 is LGHDT and CDR2 is YNNKEL (reference sequence). V was shortened by 4 bases and J by 0 bases, with 10 bases between the two germline ends. The CDR3 has 15 amino acids. DNA for the CDR3: TGTGCCAGCAGCCGCCCAGACTACTCCTACAATGAGCAGTTCTTC. Translated, it gives CASSRPDYSYNEQFF.

The chain has TRBV19 and TRBJ1-4; 8 bases match TRBD1. V shed 6 bases, J shed 4 bases, and the junction held 4 bases outside the gene matches. There are 14 residues in the CDR3. Germline-derived CDR1 and CDR2 are LNHDA and SQIVND (reference sequence). CDR3 in amino acids: CASSRTGLNEKLFF. For the CDR3, the DNA is TGTGCCAGTAGCCGGACAGGGCTTAATGAAAAACTGTTTTTT.